These 10 T cell receptor gamma chains share one sample of origin, sequenced in a study of human gamma delta and Vdelta1 T cells. TCRdb ran CATT on the PCR reads. The sample carries almost 9,000 gamma-chain clones, around 50% recorded once. Their target antigens are unknown. The specimen was Vdelta1 gamma-delta T cells from blood grown in culture (DOT cells). The source is a human donor in good health.

The chain couples TRGV8 to TRGJ1 or TRGJ2. Germline V gives CDR1 VENAVY, CDR2 YDSYNSRV. This CDR3 comprises 12 residues. J lost 8 bases, V lost 4 bases, and 8 bases had no gene match. DNA of the CDR3: TGTGCCACCTGGGACAGGTTTCATAAGAAACTCTTT. This gives the protein CATWDRFHKKLF.

The chain couples TRGV8 to TRGJP2. The germline gives CDR1 VENAVY, CDR2 YDSYNSRV. The CDR3 sequence is 14 residues long. V dropped 6 bases and J dropped 6; count of bases not matched to a gene: 10. CDR3 in DNA: TGTGCCACCTGGACCCCTGGTGGTGATTGGATCAAGACGTTT. Amino acids: CATWTPGGDWIKTF.

Regarding this clone: The junction shows a germline mismatch at one end, possibly a read error. This rearrangement joins TRGV3 to TRGJP1. Germline-derived CDR1 and CDR2 are VTNTFY and YDVSTARD (reference sequence). This CDR3 is 10 amino acids long. The CDR3 bases are TGTGCCACCTGGGACGGGTTTAAGATATTT. Residues: CATWDGFKIF.

J is TRGJ1 or TRGJ2 and V is TRGV4. The CDR3 is made up of 12 amino acids. Germline V lookup: CDR1 EGSTGY, CDR2 YDSYTSSV. J was trimmed by 9 bases and V by 5 bases; bases with no gene match: 10. In nucleotides, the CDR3 is TGTGCCACCTGGGGTACGGCCTCTAAGAAACTCTTT. Amino acid sequence: CATWGTASKKLF.

The chain couples TRGV10 to TRGJ1 or TRGJ2. TRGV10 belongs to the ORF category, with a function that is uncertain. The CDR3 has 13 residues. The junction had 11 bases not matched to a gene; V was cut back by 8 bases and J by 6 bases. CDR3 bases: TGTGCTGCGTGGGATTATATAGCTTATAAGAAACTCTTT. Protein: CAAWDYIAYKKLF.

This clone is categorized as medium-sized. The chain combines TRGV5 with TRGJ1 or TRGJ2. There are 13 residues in the CDR3. CDR1 and CDR2 (germline): VINAFY, YDVSNSKD. V lost 3 bases to trimming and J lost 7 bases; unmatched junction nucleotides: 9. Written as DNA, the CDR3 is TGTGCCACCTGGGACCCCGAGCGGTATAAGAAACTCTTT. Translated: CATWDPERYKKLF.

By sample share, this clone is medium-sized. The chain carries TRGV4 and TRGJ1 or TRGJ2. Losses at the gene ends were 3 bases for V and 7 bases for J; bases not matched to a gene: 6. The CDR3 is made up of 12 amino acids. Germline CDR1 and CDR2: EGSTGY and YDSYTSSV. CDR3 sequence reads: CATWDRPYKKLF. CDR3 nucleotides: TGTGCCACCTGGGATCGGCCGTATAAGAAACTCTTT.

As concerns this clone: A much larger clone lies one base from this, so it may be a read error. This specimen includes other DNA sequences encoding the same CDR3. V gene TRGV8 combines with J gene TRGJ1 or TRGJ2. V dropped 3 bases and J dropped 6; count of bases not matched to a gene: 5. The CDR3 contains 12 residues. Per the germline V gene, CDR1 is VENAVY and CDR2 is YDSYNSRV. CDR3 residues: CATWDFTYKKLF. In DNA form, the CDR3 reads TGTGCCACCTGGGATTTTACTTATAAGAAACTCTTT.

The V and J genes are TRGV8 and TRGJ1 or TRGJ2. V shed 1 base and J 6 bases; nucleotides not matched to a gene: 6. CDR1 and CDR2 (germline): VENAVY, YDSYNSRV. CDR3 length: 13 residues. This chain's CDR3 is CATWDSLRYKKLF. The CDR3 bases are TGTGCCACCTGGGATAGTCTCCGTTATAAGAAACTCTTT.

This clone was detected a few times. The J gene is TRGJ1 or TRGJ2, the V gene TRGV2. With V trimmed by 1 base and J by 1 base, 7 bases remained unmatched. Germline V gene lookup returns CDR1 EGSNGY and CDR2 YDSYNSKV. The CDR3 is 15 residues long. CDR3 protein: CATWDGRANYYKKLF. DNA of the CDR3: TGTGCCACCTGGGACGGCAGAGCTAATTATTATAAGAAACTCTTT.